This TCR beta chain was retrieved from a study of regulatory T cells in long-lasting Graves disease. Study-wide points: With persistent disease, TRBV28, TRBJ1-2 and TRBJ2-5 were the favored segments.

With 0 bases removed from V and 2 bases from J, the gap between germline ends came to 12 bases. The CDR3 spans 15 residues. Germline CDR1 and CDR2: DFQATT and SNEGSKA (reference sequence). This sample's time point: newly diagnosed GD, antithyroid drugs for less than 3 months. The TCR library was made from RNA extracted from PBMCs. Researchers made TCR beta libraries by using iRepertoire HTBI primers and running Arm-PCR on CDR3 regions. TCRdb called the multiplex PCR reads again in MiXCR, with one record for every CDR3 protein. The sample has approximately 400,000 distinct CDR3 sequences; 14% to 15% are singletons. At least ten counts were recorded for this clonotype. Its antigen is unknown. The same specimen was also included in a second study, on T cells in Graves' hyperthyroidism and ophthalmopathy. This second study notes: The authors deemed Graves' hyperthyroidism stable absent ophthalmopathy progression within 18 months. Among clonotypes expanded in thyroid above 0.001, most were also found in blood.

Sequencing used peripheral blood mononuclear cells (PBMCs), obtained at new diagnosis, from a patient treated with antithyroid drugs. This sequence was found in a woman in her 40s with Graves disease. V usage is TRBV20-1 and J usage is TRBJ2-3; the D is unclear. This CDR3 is CSARDLSEDTDTQYF. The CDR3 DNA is TGCAGTGCTAGAGATCTTTCGGAAGACACAGATACGCAGTATTTT.